This TCR beta chain is drawn from a study of Ad26.COV2.S vaccination and SARS-CoV-2 variants. Study results and caveats: Those who received vaccine or placebo ended up with similar non-spike TCR breadth.

Germline-derived CDR1 and CDR2 are SGHAT and FQNNGV. The V end lost 5 bases, the J end lost 0 bases, and 17 bases lay between the germline ends. The length of the CDR3 is 16 residues. The treatment here: roughly 19 received Ad26.COV2.S at low or high dose, single or two shots; about 5 received placebo; per-sample allocation not given. Day 63 following the first vaccine or placebo injection was when the samples were taken. Only in-frame clones appear in the TCRdb table, and some are missing; sequencing was by immunoSEQ multiplex PCR. In the table there are fewer than 400,000 clones, 70% to 90% of which are singletons. Notes on this clone: Its antigen remains unknown.

The sequence was collected from a person between 18 and 65 years old who received the Ad26.COV2.S COVID-19 vaccine or a placebo. The sample consisted of peripheral blood, taken in a trial of Ad26.COV2.S vaccine versus placebo. The rearrangement joins TRBV11-2 to TRBJ2-7; a possible D gene is TRBD2 (6 bases). The CDR3 nucleotides are TGTGCCAGCAGCACCCGCGGGACTCAAAGCTCCTACGAGCAGTACTTC. Protein: CASSTRGTQSSYEQYF.